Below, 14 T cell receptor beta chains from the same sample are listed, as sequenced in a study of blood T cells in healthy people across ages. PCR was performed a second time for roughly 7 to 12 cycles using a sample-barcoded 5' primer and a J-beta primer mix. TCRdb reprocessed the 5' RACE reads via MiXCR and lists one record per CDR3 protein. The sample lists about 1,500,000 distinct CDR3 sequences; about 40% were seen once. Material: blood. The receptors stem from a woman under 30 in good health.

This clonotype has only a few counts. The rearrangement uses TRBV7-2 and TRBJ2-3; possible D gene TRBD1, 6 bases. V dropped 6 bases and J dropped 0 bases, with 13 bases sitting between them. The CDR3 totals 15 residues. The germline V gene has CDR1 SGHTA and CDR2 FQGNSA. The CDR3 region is CASRGAGISTDTQYF. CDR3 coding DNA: TGTGCCAGCAGGGGGGCAGGGATTAGCACAGATACGCAGTATTTT.

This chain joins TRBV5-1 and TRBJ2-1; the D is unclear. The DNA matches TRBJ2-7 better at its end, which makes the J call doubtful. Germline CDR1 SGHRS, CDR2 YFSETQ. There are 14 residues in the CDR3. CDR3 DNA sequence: TGCGCCAGCAATCCTTCTGCGGCCTACAATGAGCAGTACTTC. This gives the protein CASNPSAAYNEQYF.

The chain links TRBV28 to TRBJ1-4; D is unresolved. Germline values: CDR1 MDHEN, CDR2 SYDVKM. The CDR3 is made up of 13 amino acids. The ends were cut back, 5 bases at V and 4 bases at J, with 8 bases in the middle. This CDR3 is CASSGRLNEKLFF. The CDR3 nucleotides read TGTGCCAGCAGTGGACGGCTTAATGAAAAACTGTTTTTT.

The CDR3 here is CASSPGSGETQYF. The CDR3 coding sequence is TGTGCCAGCAGCCCCGGGAGCGGAGAGACCCAGTACTTC. J is TRBJ2-5 and V is TRBV6-1; D may be TRBD2 (6 bases). CDR1 is MNHNS, CDR2 SASEGT, per germline. The CDR3 is made up of 13 amino acids. The V gene lost 6 bases and the J gene lost 4 bases, with 12 bases spanning the gap.

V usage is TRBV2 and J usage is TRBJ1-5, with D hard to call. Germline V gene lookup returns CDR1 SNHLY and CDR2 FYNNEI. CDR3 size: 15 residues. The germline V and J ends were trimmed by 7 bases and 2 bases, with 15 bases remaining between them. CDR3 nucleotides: TGTGCCAGCACGCGGCGGAGTGGTGGCAATCAGCCCCAGCATTTT. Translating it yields CASTRRSGGNQPQHF. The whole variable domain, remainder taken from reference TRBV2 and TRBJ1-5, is EPEVTQTPSHQVTQMGQEVILRCVPISNHLYFYWYRQILGQKVEFLVSFYNNEISEKSEIFDDQFSVERPDGSNFTLKIRSTKLEDSAMYFCASTRRSGGNQPQHFGDGTRLSIL.

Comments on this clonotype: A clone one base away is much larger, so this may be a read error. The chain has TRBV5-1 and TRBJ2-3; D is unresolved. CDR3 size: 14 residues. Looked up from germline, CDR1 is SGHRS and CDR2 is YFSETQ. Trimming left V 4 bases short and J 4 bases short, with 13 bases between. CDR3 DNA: TGCGCCAGCAGCCCCAGTGGGCTAGCAGATACGCAGTATTTT. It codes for CASSPSGLADTQYF.

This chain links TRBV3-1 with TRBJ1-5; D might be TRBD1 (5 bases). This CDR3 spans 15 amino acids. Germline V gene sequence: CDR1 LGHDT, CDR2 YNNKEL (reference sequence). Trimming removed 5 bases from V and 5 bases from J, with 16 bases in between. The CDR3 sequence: CASSNFGDADQPQHF. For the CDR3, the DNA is TGTGCCAGCAGCAATTTCGGGGACGCAGATCAGCCCCAGCATTTT.

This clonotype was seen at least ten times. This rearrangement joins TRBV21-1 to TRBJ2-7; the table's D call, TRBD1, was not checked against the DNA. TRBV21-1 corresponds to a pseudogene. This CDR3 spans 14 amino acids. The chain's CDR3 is CASSSRTDSYEQYF. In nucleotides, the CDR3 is TGTGCCAGCAGCTCCCGGACGGACTCCTACGAGCAGTACTTC.

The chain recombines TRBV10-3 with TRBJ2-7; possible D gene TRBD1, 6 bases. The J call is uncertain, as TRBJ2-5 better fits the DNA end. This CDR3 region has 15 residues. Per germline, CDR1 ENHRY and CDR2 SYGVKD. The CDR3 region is CAISGPRGTKETQYF. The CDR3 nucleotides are TGTGCCATCAGTGGGCCCAGAGGGACAAAAGAGACCCAGTACTTC.

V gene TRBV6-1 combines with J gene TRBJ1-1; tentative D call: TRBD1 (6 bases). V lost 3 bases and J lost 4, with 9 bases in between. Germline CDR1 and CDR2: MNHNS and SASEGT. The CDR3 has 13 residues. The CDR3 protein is CASSEGGTTEAFF. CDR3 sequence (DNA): TGTGCCAGCAGTGAGGGGGGCACCACTGAAGCTTTCTTT.

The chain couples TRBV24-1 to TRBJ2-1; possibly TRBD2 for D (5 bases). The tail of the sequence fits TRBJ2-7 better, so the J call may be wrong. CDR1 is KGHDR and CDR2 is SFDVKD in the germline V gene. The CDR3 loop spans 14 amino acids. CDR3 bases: TGTGCCACCAGAAGCGCTAGCTCCTACAATGAGCAGTACTTC. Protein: CATRSASSYNEQYF.

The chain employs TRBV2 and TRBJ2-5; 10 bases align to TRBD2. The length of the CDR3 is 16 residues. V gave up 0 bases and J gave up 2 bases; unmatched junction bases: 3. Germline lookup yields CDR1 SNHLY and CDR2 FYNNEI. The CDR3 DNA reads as TGTGCCAGCAGTGAAGCGCTAGCGGGAGAGCAAGAGACCCAGTACTTC. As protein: CASSEALAGEQETQYF.

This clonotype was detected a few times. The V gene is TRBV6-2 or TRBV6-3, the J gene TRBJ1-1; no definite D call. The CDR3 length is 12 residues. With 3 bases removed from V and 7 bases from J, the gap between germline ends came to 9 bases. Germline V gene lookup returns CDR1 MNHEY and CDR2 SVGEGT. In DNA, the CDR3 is TGTGCCAGCAGTTATTTGGTCGGTGAAGCTTTCTTT. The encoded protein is CASSYLVGEAFF.

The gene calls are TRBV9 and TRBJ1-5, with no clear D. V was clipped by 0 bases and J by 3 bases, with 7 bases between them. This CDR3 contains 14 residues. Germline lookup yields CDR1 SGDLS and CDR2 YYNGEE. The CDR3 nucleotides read TGTGCCAGCAGCGTAGACGGGGACAATCAGCCCCAGCATTTT. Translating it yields CASSVDGDNQPQHF. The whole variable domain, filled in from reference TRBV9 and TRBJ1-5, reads DSGVTQTPKHLITATGQRVTLRCSPRSGDLSVYWYQQSLDQGLQFLIQYYNGEERAKGNILERFSAQQFPDLHSELNLSSLELGDSALYFCASSVDGDNQPQHFGDGTRLSIL.